This T cell receptor beta chain was documented in a study of shared clonotypes between healthy human individuals. Study as a whole: Three CD4 naive, three CD4 memory, two CD8 naive and one CD8 memory plate were used per donor.

The genomic DNA of each subset was split evenly across several immunoSEQ plates. Assay: immunoSEQ multiplex PCR; the TCRdb copy retains only in-frame clones and omits some. The sample lists about 2.2 million clones, under 95% occurring once. Germline CDR1 reads SEHNR; CDR2 reads FQNEAQ (reference sequence). Trimming cost V 5 bases and J 2 bases, with 6 bases left between them. This CDR3 is 12 amino acids long. Selected positively for CCR7 and CD45RO-negative, naive CD8 cells excluded terminally differentiated effector memory CD45RA+ cells. The study's findings and limits: For naive CD4 cells, roughly 5.5% of clonotypes were shared across a handful of donors.

A note on this clone: Its antigen is currently unknown.

This TCR was sampled from a man between 18 and 35 years old in good health. Some clones in this sample may be carry-over from other donors' samples. This chain links TRBV7-9 with TRBJ2-5, with D unresolved. The material sequenced was naive CD8+ T cells from PBMCs. CDR3 in DNA: TGTGCCAGCAGCACAGCACAAGAGACCCAGTACTTC. This codes for CASSTAQETQYF.